These T cell receptor beta chains were read from a single sample in a study of blood T cell repertoires in COVID-19. This table comes from immunoSEQ multiplex PCR, and its TCRdb copy is limited to in-frame clones, with some not included. The repertoire has 200,000 to 250,000 clones, about 86% of them found once; the top ten carry 5.5% to 8%. The sample was peripheral blood. These receptors originate from a man between 60 and 70 years old with acute or convalescent COVID-19. Each CDR3 is given with its conserved first and last residue. A D gene is named only where the DNA matches it firmly. Size tells how often a clone was seen (once, few, many) or the class of an expanded clone, and some rows leave it out.

D gene: .
clone size: .
J gene: TRBJ1-5
V gene: TRBV23-1
CDR3 protein: CASSQSARAGRQPQHF
CDR3 DNA: TGCGCCAGCAGTCAATCAGCCAGGGCTGGGAGGCAGCCCCAGCATTTT

D gene: .
clone size: .
J gene: TRBJ1-1
V gene: TRBV28
CDR3 protein: CASIPWGGTNTEAFF
CDR3 DNA: TGTGCCAGCATCCCCTGGGGGGGGACGAACACTGAAGCTTTCTTT

D gene: .
clone size: few
J gene: TRBJ1-1
V gene: TRBV5-5
CDR3 protein: CASSLGGDTEAFF
CDR3 DNA: TGTGCCAGCAGCTTGGGGGGCGACACTGAAGCTTTCTTT

D gene: .
clone size: .
J gene: TRBJ2-1
V gene: TRBV11-1
CDR3 protein: CASSADKEQFF
CDR3 DNA: TGTGCCAGCAGCGCCGACAAGGAGCAGTTCTTC

D gene: TRBD1
clone size: .
J gene: TRBJ2-2
V gene: TRBV5-5
CDR3 protein: CASSLQGSYGELFF
CDR3 DNA: TGTGCCAGCAGCTTACAGGGGTCCTACGGGGAGCTGTTTTTT

D gene: .
clone size: .
J gene: TRBJ2-1
V gene: TRBV11-1
CDR3 protein: CASSLGDAAIEQFF
CDR3 DNA: TGTGCCAGCAGCTTGGGCGACGCCGCCATTGAGCAGTTCTTC

D gene: .
clone size: few
J gene: TRBJ2-1
V gene: TRBV7-2
CDR3 protein: CASSLSTGIHNEQFF
CDR3 DNA: TGTGCCAGCAGCTTATCTACAGGGATCCACAATGAGCAGTTCTTC

D gene: .
clone size: .
J gene: TRBJ2-1
V gene: TRBV7-8
CDR3 protein: CASSIDEGSQNEQFF
CDR3 DNA: TGTGCCAGCAGCATCGACGAGGGTTCGCAGAATGAGCAGTTCTTC

D gene: TRBD2
clone size: few
J gene: TRBJ2-2
V gene: TRBV2
CDR3 protein: CASSRPSGRASSGELFF
CDR3 DNA: TGTGCCAGCAGCCGACCTAGCGGGAGGGCCTCTAGCGGGGAGCTGTTTTTT

D gene: TRBD1
clone size: .
J gene: TRBJ1-2
V gene: TRBV5-4
CDR3 protein: CASSILAGTAAGGYTF
CDR3 DNA: TGTGCCAGCAGCATCCTAGCCGGGACAGCCGCTGGAGGCTACACCTTC

D gene: .
clone size: .
J gene: TRBJ2-7
V gene: TRBV6-5
CDR3 protein: CASSLSLRGSYEQYF
CDR3 DNA: TGTGCCAGCAGTCTCTCCCTCAGAGGCTCCTACGAGCAGTACTTC

D gene: TRBD1
clone size: once
J gene: TRBJ2-7
V gene: TRBV19
CDR3 protein: CASNPRQGVDEQYF
CDR3 DNA: TGTGCCAGTAACCCCCGACAGGGGGTTGACGAGCAGTACTTC

D gene: TRBD1
clone size: .
J gene: TRBJ1-1
V gene: TRBV7-2
CDR3 protein: CASSPRQGTNTEAFF
CDR3 DNA: TGTGCCAGCAGCCCAAGACAGGGGACGAACACTGAAGCTTTCTTT

D gene: TRBD2
clone size: .
J gene: TRBJ2-7
V gene: TRBV5-4
CDR3 protein: CASSRIAGGGDEQYF
CDR3 DNA: TGTGCCAGCAGCCGAATAGCGGGAGGCGGGGACGAGCAGTACTTC

D gene: .
clone size: .
J gene: TRBJ2-7
V gene: TRBV5-6
CDR3 protein: CASSLTGQFSYEQYF
CDR3 DNA: TGTGCCAGCAGCTTGACCGGACAGTTTTCCTACGAGCAGTACTTC

D gene: TRBD1
clone size: .
J gene: TRBJ1-4
V gene: TRBV2
CDR3 protein: CASSARDRGNEKLFF
CDR3 DNA: TGTGCCAGCAGCGCCAGGGACAGGGGGAATGAAAAACTGTTTTTT

D gene: .
clone size: .
J gene: TRBJ1-5
V gene: TRBV19
CDR3 protein: CASGSNSNQPQHF
CDR3 DNA: TGTGCCAGTGGCAGTAATAGCAATCAGCCCCAGCATTTT

D gene: .
clone size: .
J gene: TRBJ1-2
V gene: TRBV7-2
CDR3 protein: CASSLRTVPYGYTF
CDR3 DNA: TGTGCCAGCAGCTTGAGGACAGTTCCGTATGGCTACACCTTC

D gene: .
clone size: .
J gene: TRBJ1-5
V gene: TRBV9
CDR3 protein: CASSAGGGNQPQHF
CDR3 DNA: TGTGCCAGCAGCGCCGGGGGAGGGAATCAGCCCCAGCATTTT

D gene: .
clone size: .
J gene: TRBJ2-1
V gene: TRBV12-5
CDR3 protein: CASGFQLATNSYNEQFF
CDR3 DNA: TGTGCTAGTGGTTTTCAACTAGCAACTAACTCCTACAATGAGCAGTTCTTC

D gene: .
clone size: .
J gene: TRBJ1-4
V gene: TRBV5-1
CDR3 protein: CASSPRSGNEKLFF
CDR3 DNA: TGCGCCAGCAGCCCTCGATCGGGGAATGAAAAACTGTTTTTT

D gene: TRBD2
clone size: .
J gene: TRBJ2-1
V gene: TRBV7-2
CDR3 protein: CASSSRLAGGHNEQFF
CDR3 DNA: TGTGCCAGCAGCTCCCGACTAGCGGGGGGACACAATGAGCAGTTCTTC

D gene: TRBD1
clone size: .
J gene: TRBJ1-6
V gene: TRBV27
CDR3 protein: CASRAGTDHSPLHF
CDR3 DNA: TGTGCCAGCAGAGCCGGGACAGATCATTCACCCCTCCACTTT

D gene: TRBD2
clone size: once
J gene: TRBJ2-1
V gene: TRBV7-9
CDR3 protein: CASSSSPGGTSGDNEQFF
CDR3 DNA: TGTGCCAGCAGCTCCTCGCCAGGCGGGACTAGCGGGGACAATGAGCAGTTCTTC

D gene: TRBD2
clone size: .
J gene: TRBJ2-7
V gene: TRBV5-1
CDR3 protein: CASSLGASGVYEQYF
CDR3 DNA: TGCGCCAGCAGCTTGGGAGCTAGCGGAGTCTACGAGCAGTACTTC

D gene: .
clone size: .
J gene: TRBJ2-7
V gene: TRBV14
CDR3 protein: CASSPRQISEQYF
CDR3 DNA: TGTGCCAGCAGCCCCAGGCAGATAAGTGAGCAGTACTTC

D gene: .
clone size: .
J gene: TRBJ2-7
V gene: TRBV27
CDR3 protein: CASARDITYEQYF
CDR3 DNA: TGTGCCAGCGCAAGGGACATAACCTACGAGCAGTACTTC

D gene: .
clone size: .
J gene: TRBJ1-4
V gene: TRBV5-5
CDR3 protein: CASSGASGLAEKLFF
CDR3 DNA: TGTGCCAGCAGCGGGGCCTCTGGGCTGGCTGAAAAACTGTTTTTT

D gene: TRBD1
clone size: .
J gene: TRBJ2-2
V gene: TRBV5-1
CDR3 protein: CASSPTGTGGNTGELFF
CDR3 DNA: TGCGCCAGCAGCCCCACCGGGACAGGGGGGAACACCGGGGAGCTGTTTTTT

D gene: TRBD2
clone size: .
J gene: TRBJ2-3
V gene: TRBV5-8
CDR3 protein: CASSFGGLAGTDTQYF
CDR3 DNA: TGTGCCAGCAGCTTCGGAGGACTAGCGGGAACAGATACGCAGTATTTT

D gene: TRBD1
clone size: once
J gene: TRBJ1-4
V gene: TRBV19
CDR3 protein: CASSRGGLATNEKLFF
CDR3 DNA: TGTGCCAGTAGTAGAGGGGGCCTGGCAACTAATGAAAAACTGTTTTTT

D gene: TRBD1
clone size: .
J gene: TRBJ1-2
V gene: TRBV14
CDR3 protein: CASSQVGQPANYGYTF
CDR3 DNA: TGTGCCAGCAGCCAAGTGGGACAGCCCGCTAACTATGGCTACACCTTC

D gene: .
clone size: .
J gene: TRBJ2-4
V gene: TRBV11-3
CDR3 protein: CASSFVVDQGAKNIQYF
CDR3 DNA: TGTGCCAGCAGCTTCGTCGTGGATCAGGGGGCCAAAAACATTCAGTACTTC

D gene: TRBD2
clone size: .
J gene: TRBJ2-7
V gene: TRBV18
CDR3 protein: CASSPLAGVDYEQYF
CDR3 DNA: TGTGCCAGCTCACCATTAGCGGGAGTAGACTACGAGCAGTACTTC

D gene: .
clone size: .
J gene: TRBJ2-2
V gene: TRBV11-1
CDR3 protein: CASSFGTLYTGELFF
CDR3 DNA: TGTGCCAGCAGCTTCGGGACTTTATACACCGGGGAGCTGTTTTTT

D gene: TRBD2
clone size: .
J gene: TRBJ2-7
V gene: TRBV5-6
CDR3 protein: CASSRTQTAGVREQYF
CDR3 DNA: TGTGCCAGCAGCCGCACCCAAACCGCGGGGGTACGGGAGCAGTACTTC

D gene: .
clone size: .
J gene: TRBJ1-4
V gene: TRBV14
CDR3 protein: CASSFFRGATNEKLFF
CDR3 DNA: TGTGCCAGCAGCTTTTTTAGGGGTGCAACTAATGAAAAACTGTTTTTT

D gene: TRBD1
clone size: .
J gene: TRBJ1-4
V gene: TRBV4-2
CDR3 protein: CASSQRTGGLGGEKLFF
CDR3 DNA: TGTGCCAGCAGCCAACGGACAGGGGGGCTTGGAGGTGAAAAACTGTTTTTT

D gene: TRBD1
clone size: once
J gene: TRBJ2-5
V gene: TRBV6-5
CDR3 protein: CASRDTGTVGETQYF
CDR3 DNA: TGTGCCAGCAGGGATACAGGGACAGTGGGCGAGACCCAGTACTTC

D gene: .
clone size: .
J gene: TRBJ2-7
V gene: TRBV19
CDR3 protein: CASSAGTPNSYEQYF
CDR3 DNA: TGTGCCAGTAGCGCTGGGACTCCGAACTCCTACGAGCAGTACTTC